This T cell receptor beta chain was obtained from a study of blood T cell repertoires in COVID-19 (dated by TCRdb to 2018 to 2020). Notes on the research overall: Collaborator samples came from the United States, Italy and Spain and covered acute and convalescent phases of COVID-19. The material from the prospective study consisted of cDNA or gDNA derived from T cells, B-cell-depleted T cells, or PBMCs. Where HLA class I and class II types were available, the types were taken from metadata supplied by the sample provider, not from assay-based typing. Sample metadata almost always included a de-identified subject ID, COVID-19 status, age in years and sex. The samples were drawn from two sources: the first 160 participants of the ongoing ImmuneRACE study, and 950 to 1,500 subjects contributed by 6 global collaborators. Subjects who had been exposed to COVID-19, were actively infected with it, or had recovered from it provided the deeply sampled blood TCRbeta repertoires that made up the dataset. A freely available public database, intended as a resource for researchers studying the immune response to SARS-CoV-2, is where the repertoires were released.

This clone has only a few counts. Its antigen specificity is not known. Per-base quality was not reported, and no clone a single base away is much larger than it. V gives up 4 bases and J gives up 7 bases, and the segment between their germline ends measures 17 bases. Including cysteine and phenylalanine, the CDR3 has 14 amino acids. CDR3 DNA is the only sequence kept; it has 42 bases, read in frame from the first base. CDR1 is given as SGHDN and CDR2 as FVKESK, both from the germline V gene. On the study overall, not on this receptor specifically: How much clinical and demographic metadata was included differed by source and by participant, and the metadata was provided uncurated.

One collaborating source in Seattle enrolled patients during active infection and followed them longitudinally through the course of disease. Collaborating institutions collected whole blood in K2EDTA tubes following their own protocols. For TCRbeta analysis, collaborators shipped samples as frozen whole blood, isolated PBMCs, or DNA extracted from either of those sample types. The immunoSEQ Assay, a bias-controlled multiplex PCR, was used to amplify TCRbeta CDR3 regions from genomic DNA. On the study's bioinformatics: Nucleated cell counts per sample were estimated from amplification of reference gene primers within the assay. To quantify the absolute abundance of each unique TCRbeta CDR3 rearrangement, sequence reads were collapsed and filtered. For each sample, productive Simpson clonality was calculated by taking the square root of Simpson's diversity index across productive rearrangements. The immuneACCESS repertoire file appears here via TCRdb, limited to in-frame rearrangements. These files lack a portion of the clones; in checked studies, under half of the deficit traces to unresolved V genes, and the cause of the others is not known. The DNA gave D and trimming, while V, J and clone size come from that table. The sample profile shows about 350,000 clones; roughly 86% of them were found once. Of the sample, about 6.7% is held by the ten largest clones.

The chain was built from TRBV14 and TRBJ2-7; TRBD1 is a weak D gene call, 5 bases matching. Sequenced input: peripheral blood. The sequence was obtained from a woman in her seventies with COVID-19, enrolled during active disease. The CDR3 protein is CASSPGHASWEQYF. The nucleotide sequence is TGTGCCAGCAGCCCCGGACATGCCTCCTGGGAGCAGTACTTC.